Presented here are 13 T cell receptor beta chains from one specimen sequenced in a study of CD8 T cells in Susac syndrome. The authors reverse transcribed roughly 0.5 to 1 ug RNA with random hexamers. TCRdb ran MiXCR on the immunoSEQ multiplex PCR reads and lists one entry per CDR3 protein. In the table there are about 19,000 distinct CDR3 sequences, roughly 96% of which are singletons. Input material: CD8+ T cells from PBMCs. These receptors were taken from a human donor in good health.

The chain has TRBV3-1 and TRBJ2-1; 12 nucleotides align to TRBD2. The CDR3 extends over 17 amino acids. V was clipped by 5 bases and J by 3 bases; unmatched bases: 8. Germline loops: CDR1 LGHDT, CDR2 YNNKEL (reference sequence). For the CDR3, the DNA is TGTGCCAGCAGCAGACTAGCGGGAGAGTCTGGCTACAATGAGCAGTTCTTC. This gives the protein CASSRLAGESGYNEQFF.

This clonotype was seen a few times. The chain links TRBV2 to TRBJ1-1, with D possibly TRBD1 on 6 matching bases. From germline, CDR1 is SNHLY and CDR2 FYNNEI. Trimming stripped 7 bases from V and 2 bases from J, with 14 bases between. The CDR3 consists of 14 residues. For the CDR3, the DNA is TGTGCCAGCAACCGGGACACAACTAACACTGAAGCTTTCTTT. The encoded protein is CASNRDTTNTEAFF. The full variable domain, its missing parts supplied by reference TRBV2 and TRBJ1-1, is EPEVTQTPSHQVTQMGQEVILRCVPISNHLYFYWYRQILGQKVEFLVSFYNNEISEKSEIFDDQFSVERPDGSNFTLKIRSTKLEDSAMYFCASNRDTTNTEAFFGQGTRLTVV.

CDR3 residues: CASREIMNTEAFF. Written as DNA, the CDR3 is TGTGCCAGCAGGGAGATAATGAACACTGAAGCTTTCTTT. The chain uses TRBV13 and TRBJ1-1; no firm D call. The V end was cut by 6 bases, the J end by 0 bases, with 8 bases between. Germline V gene data show CDR1 as PRHDT and CDR2 as FYEKMQ (reference sequence). There are 13 residues in the CDR3.

This chain uses TRBV20-1 with TRBJ2-1, with a tentative D call TRBD2 (6 bases). Germline values: CDR1 DFQATT, CDR2 SNEGSKA (reference sequence). This CDR3 has 16 amino acids. V shed 0 bases and J shed 0 bases, with 12 bases lying between them. The CDR3 DNA is TGCAGTGCTAGAGATATTCGGGAGAGCTCCTACAATGAGCAGTTCTTC. This sequence encodes CSARDIRESSYNEQFF.

This clonotype appeared a few times. This chain joins TRBV5-4 and TRBJ2-7; D gene uncertain. Trimming stripped 2 bases from V and 3 bases from J, with 3 bases between. The CDR3 is 11 amino acids. Germline V CDR1 and CDR2: SGHNT, YYREEE (reference sequence). The CDR3 DNA is TGTGCCAGCAGCTTCGGCTACGAGCAGTACTTC. Protein product: CASSFGYEQYF.

The chain has TRBV5-4 and TRBJ1-1; weak D call: TRBD1 (5 bases). Germline V gene lookup returns CDR1 SGHNT and CDR2 YYREEE (reference sequence). Trimming pared 1 base from V and 2 bases from J, leaving 9 bases between. The CDR3 spans 14 residues. CDR3 in amino acids: CASSLSGLNTEAFF. As DNA, the CDR3 is TGTGCCAGCAGCTTGTCGGGGCTAAACACTGAAGCTTTCTTT.

The chain employs TRBV21-1 and TRBJ2-5; the listed D gene, TRBD2, was not tested against the DNA. TRBV21-1 is tagged as a pseudogene. CDR3 length: 16 amino acids. The CDR3 DNA sequence: TGTGCCAGCAGCAAAGCGCGTTGGAGGGCAGGGGAGACCCAGTACTTC. Its protein product is CASSKARWRAGETQYF.

V is TRBV11-3 and J is TRBJ2-1, with D unclear. This CDR3 comprises 11 residues. Trimming removed 5 bases from V and 10 bases from J, with 9 bases in between. Germline lookup yields CDR1 SGHNT and CDR2 YENEEA. In DNA form, the CDR3 reads TGTGCCAGCAGCCCTGGCGCGGAGCAGTTCTTC. Protein: CASSPGAEQFF.

The V and J genes are TRBV27 and TRBJ2-3; the match to TRBD2 covers 12 bases. The CDR3 is 14 amino acids. The V gene's germline CDR1 is MNHEY and CDR2 SMNVEV (reference sequence). V gave up 6 bases and J gave up 5 bases; unmatched junction bases: 3. The CDR3 here is CASSVLAGGDTQYF. DNA for the CDR3: TGTGCCAGCAGCGTACTAGCGGGAGGAGATACGCAGTATTTT.

With respect to this clonotype: The germline gene is not matched at one end of the junction; a read error may be the cause. Here the CDR3 DNA reads TGTGCCAGCAGCTTAGCTTCCACCGGACACATTTTT. It yields the protein CASSLASTGHIF. This rearrangement joins TRBV7-2 to TRBJ2-3; TRBD1 might be the D (5 bases). The CDR3 is 12 residues long. Per germline, CDR1 SGHTA and CDR2 FQGNSA. Full variable domain (outside the CDR3, taken from reference TRBV7-2 and TRBJ2-3): GAGVSQSPSNKVTEKGKDVELRCDPISGHTALYWYRQSLGQGLEFLIYFQGNSAPDKSGLPSDRFSAERTGGSVSTLTIQRTQQEDSAVYLCASSLASTGHIFGPGTRLTVL.

The gene calls are TRBV6-2 or TRBV6-3 and TRBJ1-5; D gene uncertain. Germline lookup yields CDR1 MNHEY and CDR2 SVGEGT. The CDR3 is made up of 13 amino acids. V was pared by 5 bases and J by 5 bases, with 10 bases between. The CDR3 DNA reads as TGTGCCAGCAGTATCTCACGGGATCAGCCCCAGCATTTT. Its translation is CASSISRDQPQHF.

V is TRBV10-3 and J is TRBJ2-1; D is unresolved. Germline loops: CDR1 ENHRY, CDR2 SYGVKD. This CDR3 comprises 11 residues. V was cut by 4 bases and J by 5 bases, with 3 bases left in between. CDR3: CAISGDNEQFF. CDR3 coding DNA: TGTGCCATCAGTGGTGACAATGAGCAGTTCTTC.

The CDR3 sequence is CASNRGGDSGNTIYF. The CDR3 region has the DNA TGTGCCAGCAATCGGGGCGGAGACTCTGGAAACACCATATATTTT. This sequence joins TRBV7-9 and TRBJ1-3, with a possible D match to TRBD1 (5 bases). V was cut by 7 bases and J by 0 bases, with 13 bases left in between. The V gene's germline CDR1 is SEHNR and CDR2 FQNEAQ (reference sequence). This CDR3 is 15 amino acids long.